The rows below give T cell receptor beta chains drawn from one sample of a study of cytomegalovirus exposure and HLA in healthy donors. Data came from immunoSEQ multiplex PCR; TCRdb stores just in-frame clones and leaves some out. The data contain 120,000 or so clones, about 10% of them seen just once; the ten biggest clones take up around 5%. Sequencing input: PBMCs. These receptors came from a woman aged 18-29 years in good health and CMV-seropositive. Each CDR3 is given with its conserved first and last residue. A D gene is named only where the DNA matches it firmly. For some rows the clone size is stated as once, few or many, or as a class when expanded; others skip it.

>-|TRBV4-2|TRBJ2-1|-
CASSPSTPARGEQFF
TGTGCCAGCAGCCCAAGTACACCCGCCCGAGGAGAGCAGTTCTTC
>-|TRBV27|TRBJ1-2|TRBD1
CASRTGAGGYTF
TGTGCCAGCAGGACAGGGGCCGGTGGCTACACCTTC
>-|TRBV5-4|TRBJ1-2|TRBD1
CASSPGGTGLDYGYTF
TGTGCCAGCAGCCCGGGGGGGACAGGGTTGGACTATGGCTACACCTTC
>few|TRBV10-1|TRBJ2-7|TRBD1
CASSESTQGVKGGQYF
TGCGCCAGCAGTGAGTCGACGCAGGGGGTAAAGGGTGGGCAGTACTTC
>few|TRBV28|TRBJ2-1|-
CASSILRSSYNEQFF
TGTGCCAGTTCAATACTGAGGAGCTCCTACAATGAGCAGTTCTTC
>few|TRBV7-9|TRBJ1-2|TRBD1
CASSFRDRDYGYTF
TGTGCCAGCAGCTTTCGGGACAGGGACTATGGCTACACCTTC
>-|TRBV5-4|TRBJ2-1|-
CASSPDFNEQFF
TGTGCCAGCAGCCCCGACTTCAATGAGCAGTTCTTC
>-|TRBV7-9|TRBJ2-4|-
CASSSPPGSIQYF
TGTGCCAGCAGTTCCCCGCCGGGTAGCATTCAGTACTTC
>-|TRBV21-1|TRBJ2-2|-
CASSKLGDAETYTGELFF
TGTGCCAGCAGCAAATTAGGGGATGCAGAGACATACACCGGGGAGCTGTTTTTT
>many|TRBV10-1|TRBJ2-1|TRBD2
CASSGLGLAGGNEQFF
TGCGCCAGCAGTGGCCTGGGGCTAGCGGGAGGAAATGAGCAGTTCTTC
>-|TRBV4-2|TRBJ2-5|TRBD2
CASSQGLAGNQETQYF
TGTGCCAGCAGCCAAGGATTAGCGGGTAACCAAGAGACCCAGTACTTC
>-|TRBV30|TRBJ2-2|-
CAWGRGTGELFF
TGTGCCTGGGGTCGGGGCACCGGGGAGCTGTTTTTT
>-|TRBV6-1|TRBJ2-2|TRBD1
CASIPGQGVSGELFF
TGTGCCAGCATCCCGGGACAGGGAGTATCCGGGGAGCTGTTTTTT
>few|TRBV15|TRBJ2-5|-
CATSRDRIGRSRETQYF
TGTGCCACCAGCAGAGATCGGATCGGTCGGAGTCGAGAGACCCAGTACTTC